The rows below give T cell receptor beta chains drawn from one sample of a study of spatial heterogeneity in lung cancer. TCRdb reanalysed the 5' RACE reads using MiXCR and keeps one entry per CDR3 protein. The data hold over 90,000 distinct CDR3 sequences, with approximately 8.6% observed a single time. Specimen: PBMCs, collected at surgery. The receptors were gathered from a male donor with early-stage non-small cell lung cancer. CDR3s include the opening cysteine and the closing phenylalanine or tryptophan. D genes are given only for firm matches. The listing skips clone size in some rows; elsewhere it reads once, few, many or a size class.

V gene	D gene	J gene	clone size	CDR3 DNA	CDR3 protein
TRBV7-2	-	TRBJ2-7	few	-	CASSSRNVGTGSMNF
TRBV7-2	TRBD1	TRBJ1-2	-	TGTGCCAGCAGCTCCCCGACAGGGGCCTATGGCTACACCTTC	CASSSPTGAYGYTF
TRBV7-9	-	TRBJ1-6	-	TGTGCCAGCAGCTTGGTAGGGGAATCACCCCTCCACTTT	CASSLVGESPLHF
TRBV19	-	TRBJ2-4	few	TGTGCCAGTAGTATCGCCGGACCCAACATTCAGTACTTC	CASSIAGPNIQYF
TRBV19	-	TRBJ1-1	many	TGTGCCAGTAGTATACAAGAGGGGAGCACTGAAGCTTTCTTT	CASSIQEGSTEAFF
TRBV18	-	TRBJ1-5	many	TGTGCCAGCTCACCAGGGGTTCAGCCCCAGCATTTT	CASSPGVQPQHF
TRBV7-8	TRBD2	TRBJ2-5	-	TGTGCCACCGCTAGCGGGAATTCGGGTGGTGGAGAGACCCAGTACTTC	CATASGNSGGGETQYF
TRBV5-6	-	TRBJ2-5	many	TGTGCCAGCAGGGATGAGGGGTACCAAGAGACCCAGTACTTC	CASRDEGYQETQYF
TRBV7-9	-	TRBJ2-2	-	TGTGCCGGACGACCGACGAACACCGGGGAGCTGTTTTTT	CAGRPTNTGELFF
TRBV20-1	-	TRBJ2-7	-	TGCAGTGCTAGAGAGGACATCGAGCAGTACTTC	CSAREDIEQYF
TRBV7-2	TRBD1	TRBJ2-2	-	TGTGCCAGCAGCCCGGAGACAGGGACCGGGGAGCTGTTTTTT	CASSPETGTGELFF
TRBV7-2	TRBD1	TRBJ2-1	few	TGTGCCAGCAGCCGTACGGCGGGGACAGGGTACAATGAGCAGTTCTTC	CASSRTAGTGYNEQFF
TRBV3-1	-	TRBJ1-5	many	TGTGCCAGCAGCCTCTCGAAGGGGAATCAGCCCCAGCATTTT	CASSLSKGNQPQHF
TRBV7-6	-	TRBJ2-5	-	TGTGCCAGCAGCTCCACCCCGAGGGGGGAGACCCAGTACTTC	CASSSTPRGETQYF
TRBV6-1	-	TRBJ2-7	many	TGTGCCAGCGGAGGACGGACCTACGAGCAGTACTTC	CASGGRTYEQYF
TRBV20-1	TRBD1	TRBJ1-5	few	TGCAGTGCTAGCCAGACAGGGGGTCAGCCCCAGCATTTT	CSASQTGGQPQHF
TRBV7-9	-	TRBJ2-1	many	TGTGCCAGCAGCGTAAGCGGGCAGGGTTACAATGAGCAGTTCTTC	CASSVSGQGYNEQFF
TRBV29-1	-	TRBJ2-7	many	TGCAGCGTTGCTCCAGACTCCTACGAGCAGTACTTC	CSVAPDSYEQYF
TRBV15	-	TRBJ1-3	few	TGTGCCACCAGCAGAGACGTGTCTGGAAACACCATATATTTT	CATSRDVSGNTIYF
TRBV28	TRBD1	TRBJ2-7	-	TGTGCCAGCAGCCCCCCCGGACAGGGGAGGAACGAGCAGTACTTC	CASSPPGQGRNEQYF
TRBV20-1	TRBD1	TRBJ2-6	few	TGCAGTGCTAGAGATGACAGGGCTGGGACCAACGTCCTGACTTTC	CSARDDRAGTNVLTF
TRBV5-5	-	TRBJ2-1	few	-	CASSILASFEQFF
TRBV28	-	TRBJ1-1	many	TGTGCCAGCAGTCCACCGGCCAACTTACGAACTGAAGCTTTCTTT	CASSPPANLRTEAFF
TRBV27	-	TRBJ1-6	many	TGTGCCAGCAGTTTGGCACAGGGTCGCTCACCCCTCCACTTT	CASSLAQGRSPLHF
TRBV2	-	TRBJ1-2	few	TGTGCCAGCAGTGCCGACCGGGCCTATGGCTACACCTTC	CASSADRAYGYTF
TRBV9	-	TRBJ2-3	-	TGTGCCAGCAGCGTAGATAGCCTTACAGATACGCAGTATTTT	CASSVDSLTDTQYF